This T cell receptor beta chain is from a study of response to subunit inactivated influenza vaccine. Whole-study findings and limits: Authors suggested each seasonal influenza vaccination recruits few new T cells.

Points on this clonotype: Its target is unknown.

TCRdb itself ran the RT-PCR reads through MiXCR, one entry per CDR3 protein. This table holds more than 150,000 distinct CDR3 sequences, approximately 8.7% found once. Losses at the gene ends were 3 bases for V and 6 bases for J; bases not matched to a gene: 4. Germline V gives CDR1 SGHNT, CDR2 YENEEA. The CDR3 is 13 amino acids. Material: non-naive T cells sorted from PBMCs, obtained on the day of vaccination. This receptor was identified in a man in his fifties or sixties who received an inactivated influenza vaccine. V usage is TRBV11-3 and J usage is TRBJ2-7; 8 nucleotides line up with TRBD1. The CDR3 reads CASSFGQGTEQYF. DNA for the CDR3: TGTGCCAGCAGCTTCGGACAGGGAACCGAGCAGTACTTC.